The following is a TCR beta chain sequence with its context. After re-calling the 5' RACE reads, TCRdb lists one entry per CDR3 protein, DNA absent. Its clone listing holds about half a million distinct CDR3 sequences. The CDR3 loop spans 16 amino acids. CDR1 is SGHRS and CDR2 is YFSETQ in the germline V gene. The data stem from a study of T cells expressing NK-cell markers. The chain recombines TRBV5-1 with TRBJ2-1; there is no DNA to check the TCRdb D call of TRBD2. The sequence was obtained from a woman aged 45 to 65 in good health. Sequenced: blood T cells: a sorted CD56 or NKG2C T cell subset, CD4+ or CD8+ T cells, or bulk PBMC T cells (not recorded which). The CDR3 is CASKIIAGGPSFEQFF.